This T cell receptor (beta chain) was recovered during a study of high-grade serous ovarian cancer treatment subgroups. Tumor samples were obtained before definitive surgery or chemotherapy. Some clones are missing from TCRdb's copy, which holds only in-frame ones; the method was immunoSEQ multiplex PCR. Seen here are approximately 40,000 clones, roughly three quarters observed once, and the top ten hold 3% to 3.5%. Concerning this clone itself: Its specificity is not known.

V shed 4 bases and J shed 4 bases, with 20 bases lying between them. Germline V lookup: CDR1 MNHNS, CDR2 SASEGT. The CDR3 sequence is 17 residues long. Study-level results: Bulk tumor TCR sequencing gave no spatial information. Repertoire similarity ranged roughly 0.1 to 0.85 between tumors of one patient.

The receptor's source is a human donor with high-grade serous ovarian cancer. The sample was tumor tissue. The chain links TRBV6-1 to TRBJ2-1; the D gene is possibly TRBD2 (6 bases). The CDR3, as DNA: TGTGCCAGCAGTGCTTCCCGGAGGGGCCTAAGTTACAATGAGCAGTTCTTC. Its protein product is CASSASRRGLSYNEQFF.